The 20 T cell receptor beta chains reported below all come from one sample, sequenced in a study of blood T cells in healthy people across ages. Combining a sample-barcoded 5' primer with a J-beta primer mix, a second PCR ran for about 7 to 11 cycles. TCRdb passed the 5' RACE reads through MiXCR, listing each CDR3 protein once. The sample contains over a million distinct CDR3 sequences, around 43% of which appear only once. Source material: blood. The source of these receptors is an older woman in good health.

This chain uses TRBV5-6 with TRBJ1-2; perhaps TRBD1 as D (6 bases). The CDR3 length is 15 residues. V was trimmed by 2 bases and J by 6 bases, leaving 17 bases between them. Germline-derived CDR1 and CDR2 are SGHDT and YYEEEE. Here the CDR3 DNA reads TGTGCCAGCAGCTTTTTTTTCCGCAGGGGCAATGGCTACACCTTC. As protein: CASSFFFRRGNGYTF. The entire variable domain, with the rest obtained from reference TRBV5-6 and TRBJ1-2, is as follows: DAGVTQSPTHLIKTRGQQVTLRCSPKSGHDTVSWYQQALGQGPQFIFQYYEEEERQRGNFPDRFSGHQFPNYSSELNVNALLLGDSALYLCASSFFFRRGNGYTFGSGTRLTVV.

This clonotype was detected many times. CDR3 sequence reads: CASSVSSTDTQYF. In nucleotides, the CDR3 is TGTGCCAGCAGTGTATCTAGCACAGATACGCAGTATTTT. V usage is TRBV9 and J usage is TRBJ2-3; D is ambiguous. Deletions cut 5 bases from V and 0 bases from J, with 7 bases between. The CDR3 runs 13 residues. Germline V gives CDR1 SGDLS, CDR2 YYNGEE.

This sequence joins TRBV7-2 and TRBJ2-4, with D possibly TRBD2 on 6 matching bases. Trimming stripped 1 base from V and 8 bases from J, with 15 bases between. Germline CDR1 and CDR2: SGHTA and FQGNSA. The CDR3 has 15 amino acids. In nucleotides, the CDR3 is TGTGCCAGCAGCTTAGATAGCCCAGGGACTGACATTCAGTACTTC. As protein: CASSLDSPGTDIQYF.

This clonotype came up a few times. This may arise from a read error, as a much more abundant clone is one base away. This chain links TRBV5-6 with TRBJ2-1; 8 nucleotides align to TRBD1. The tail of the sequence fits TRBJ2-7 better, so the J call may be wrong. This CDR3 has 16 residues. CDR1 is SGHDT, CDR2 YYEEEE, per germline. For the CDR3, the DNA is TGTGCCAGCAGCGCCGACAGGGGAGACACCTACAATGAGCAGTACTTC. It translates to CASSADRGDTYNEQYF.

In this sample, this clonotype turned up a few times. The chain combines TRBV2 with TRBJ2-1; 8 bases agree with TRBD2. This CDR3 region has 14 residues. CDR1 and CDR2 from the germline V gene are SNHLY and FYNNEI. With 4 bases clipped from V and 10 bases from J, the junction kept 9 bases outside the gene matches. The CDR3: CASSVLAGRGEQFF. The CDR3 region has the DNA TGTGCCAGCAGTGTTTTAGCGGGGAGGGGAGAGCAGTTCTTC.

V gene TRBV10-3 combines with J gene TRBJ2-4; 7 bases line up with TRBD2. CDR1 is ENHRY and CDR2 is SYGVKD in the germline V gene. This CDR3 has 15 amino acids. J gave up 5 bases and V 2 bases, and 6 bases lay outside the gene matches. CDR3 nucleotide sequence: TGTGCCATCAGTGAGGGACGGGGAGGGCAAAACATTCAGTACTTC. This gives the protein CAISEGRGGQNIQYF.

The chain recombines TRBV6-5 with TRBJ1-5, with a possible D match to TRBD1 (6 bases). With 5 bases removed from V and 5 bases from J, the gap between germline ends came to 13 bases. The CDR3 length is 14 residues. Germline assignment: CDR1 MNHEY and CDR2 SVGAGI. CDR3 sequence: CASSPHRVHQPQHF. DNA of the CDR3: TGTGCCAGCAGTCCTCACAGGGTCCATCAGCCCCAGCATTTT.

The chain uses TRBV11-2 and TRBJ2-6; D not certain. The CDR3 runs 16 residues. Trimming stripped 4 bases from V and 0 bases from J, with 10 bases between. CDR1 is SGHAT and CDR2 is FQNNGV in the germline V gene. As DNA, the CDR3 is TGTGCCAGCAGCTCCTTCAGCGCCTCTGGGGCCAACGTCCTGACTTTC. Its translation: CASSSFSASGANVLTF.

This chain connects TRBV20-1 to TRBJ1-6; 8 positions agree with TRBD1. CDR1 DFQATT and CDR2 SNEGSKA come from the germline V gene (reference sequence). V dropped 0 bases and J dropped 7; count of bases not matched to a gene: 5. CDR3 size: 15 residues. CDR3 region: CSARDGDRINSPLHF. DNA of the CDR3: TGCAGTGCTAGAGATGGGGACAGGATAAATTCACCCCTCCACTTT.

The chain recombines TRBV3-1 with TRBJ2-7; TRBD1 might be the D (6 bases). Germline CDR1 and CDR2: LGHDT and YNNKEL (reference sequence). Between the trimmed V and J ends, which lost 2 bases and 5 bases, there was a span of 13 bases. This CDR3 contains 14 residues. CDR3 in amino acids: CASSQMGPGDEQYF. The CDR3 DNA follows: TGTGCCAGCAGCCAAATGGGGCCAGGGGACGAGCAGTACTTC.

This clonotype was seen only a few times. The chain has TRBV5-1 and TRBJ2-1; unclear D gene. Trimming removed 6 bases from V and 9 bases from J, with 13 bases in between. Germline values: CDR1 SGHRS, CDR2 YFSETQ. This CDR3 has 12 amino acids. The CDR3 DNA reads TGCGCCAGCAACTCCGACCCCCTTGAGCAGTTCTTC. This encodes CASNSDPLEQFF.

This clonotype was counted at least ten times. The rearrangement joins TRBV3-1 to TRBJ2-7; D is unresolved. Germline V CDR1 and CDR2: LGHDT, YNNKEL (reference sequence). Trimming took off 1 base at V and 2 bases at J, with 12 bases between the two ends. This CDR3 contains 15 residues. The CDR3 here is CASSQGGTIPYEQYF. Written as DNA, the CDR3 is TGTGCCAGCAGCCAAGGCGGTACGATACCCTACGAGCAGTACTTC.

The chain recombines TRBV27 with TRBJ2-3; possibly TRBD1 or TRBD2 for D (5 bases each). The germline V and J ends were trimmed by 1 base and 1 base, with 15 bases remaining between them. The germline V gene encodes CDR1 MNHEY and CDR2 SMNVEV (reference sequence). This CDR3 region has 17 residues. The CDR3 nucleotides read TGTGCCAGCAGTTTATACCGGGACCCAGTAGGCACAGATACGCAGTATTTT. Protein sequence: CASSLYRDPVGTDTQYF.

This chain links TRBV2 with TRBJ2-3; tentative D call: TRBD2 (6 bases). CDR3 length: 17 residues. From germline, CDR1 is SNHLY and CDR2 FYNNEI. Trimming removed 0 bases from V and 4 bases from J, with 17 bases in between. DNA for the CDR3: TGTGCCAGCAGTGAAGCTCCTAGCGACATAGGAGCAGATACGCAGTATTTT. It yields the protein CASSEAPSDIGADTQYF.

The chain has TRBV20-1 and TRBJ2-5; 7 bases align to TRBD1. The end of the DNA is better explained by TRBJ2-7, so the J call may be wrong. The CDR3 length is 14 residues. Germline V gene lookup returns CDR1 DFQATT and CDR2 SNEGSKA (reference sequence). CDR3 residues: CSALNLRGNYEQYF. The DNA for the CDR3 is TGCAGTGCCCTTAACCTCAGGGGGAACTACGAGCAGTACTTC.

This chain links TRBV7-3 with TRBJ2-3; tentative D call: TRBD2 (5 bases). The CDR3 length is 14 residues. The germline V and J ends were trimmed by 1 base and 5 bases, with 10 bases remaining between them. Germline V lookup: CDR1 SGHTA, CDR2 FQGTGA. The CDR3 loop is CASSLIATGDTQYF. CDR3 sequence (DNA): TGTGCCAGCAGCTTAATAGCGACTGGAGATACGCAGTATTTT.

The J gene is TRBJ2-3, the V gene TRBV18; D is unclear. V lost 2 bases to trimming and J lost 0 bases, with 12 bases between them. Germline V gene data show CDR1 as KGHSH and CDR2 as LQKENI. This CDR3 spans 16 amino acids. The CDR3 spells CASSPRIVTSTDTQYF. In nucleotides, the CDR3 is TGTGCCAGCTCACCAAGGATTGTCACTAGCACAGATACGCAGTATTTT. The full variable domain, completed using reference TRBV18 and TRBJ2-3, is NAGVMQNPRHLVRRRGQEARLRCSPMKGHSHVYWYRQLPEEGLKFMVYLQKENIIDESGMPKERFSAEFPKEGPSILRIQQVVRGDSAAYFCASSPRIVTSTDTQYFGPGTRLTVL.

This clonotype was seen only a few times. V is TRBV4-1 and J is TRBJ2-4; D possibly corresponds to TRBD1 (7 bases). Trimming left V 1 base short and J 9 bases short, with 19 bases between. The CDR3 loop spans 16 amino acids. Germline-derived CDR1 and CDR2 are MGHRA and YSYEKL. CDR3 loop: CASSQAPGTVGGIQYF. The CDR3 DNA sequence: TGCGCCAGCAGCCAAGCTCCAGGGACAGTCGGGGGCATTCAGTACTTC.

In nucleotides, the CDR3 is TGTGCCATACAGGGGGAATTAGGGGAGACCCAGTACTTC. Translating it yields CAIQGELGETQYF. The V call is TRBV10-3, the J call TRBJ2-4; 8 bases agree with TRBD1. The DNA end favors TRBJ2-5, so the J call may be wrong. Germline lookup yields CDR1 ENHRY and CDR2 SYGVKD. This CDR3 is built from 13 residues.

On this clonotype: Possible read error: a much larger clone is one base away. The genes are TRBV5-5 and TRBJ2-1; D not resolved. This CDR3 spans 16 amino acids. The germline gives CDR1 SGHKS, CDR2 YYEKEE (reference sequence). Here the CDR3 reads CAGSLIVDIGGREQFF. The CDR3 DNA reads TGTGCCGGCAGTCTGATCGTCGACATAGGTGGGCGGGAGCAGTTCTTC.